The entry that follows covers one T cell receptor beta chain sequence. The target of this receptor is not known. Sequenced using an Illumina HiSeq 2000. TCR beta cDNA libraries were prepared using 5'RACE template switching, which introduced a universal primer site and unique molecular identifiers. cDNA synthesis was primed from the TCR beta constant segment and was followed by two successive PCR amplification steps. As for the authors' bioinformatics: MIGEC was used to demultiplex reads and group the reads by UMI, and MiTCR was used to assemble and quantify clonotypes. Only TCR cDNA sequences supported by at least two reads were kept to exclude erroneous sequences. The tcR package was used for downstream repertoire analysis, and clonotypes were matched across fractions by CDR3 nucleotide sequence plus V segment. VDJmatch was used to annotate antigen specificity against VDJdb, with one amino acid substitution in CDR3 permitted. TCRdb reprocessed the reads and provides one entry for every CDR3 protein sequence; no DNA is given. For this entry, the V and J calls and clone size follow TCRdb and not the study's own pipeline. The sample's clone listing holds some 460,000 distinct CDR3 sequences. The ten largest clonotypes hold roughly 1.4% of the sample.

The sample is drawn from a study of T cells expressing NK-cell markers (dated by TCRdb to the early 2020s). In terms of the full investigation: Seven to nine donors provided sorted CD3+CD56+NKG2C+, CD3+CD56+NKG2C- and CD3+CD56-NKG2C+ T-cell subsets, whose TCR beta-chain repertoires were profiled. The study sequenced eight donors, all healthy volunteers chosen at random: three men and five women. Among the eight sequenced donors, seven were HCMV-seropositive and one was HCMV-seronegative. Illumina HiSeq 2000/2500, MiSeq or NextSeq was used to sequence libraries as 2 x 150 bp reads. What the study reported, not specific to this receptor: It remained unclear whether the expanded NKG2C-expressing T cell clones were specific for HCMV antigens. Those dominant clonotypes were again the most abundant among CD3+CD56-NKG2C+ cells in several donors, at about 25-65%. In roughly 6 donors, the dominant CD3+CD56+NKG2C+ clonotypes were among the top 10 CD8+ clonotypes and accounted for about 1.0-7.5% of CD8+ T cells.

A commercial ELISA kit detecting HCMV-specific IgG in serum was used to determine HCMV serostatus. Peripheral blood mononuclear cells were isolated from blood by Ficoll density gradient centrifugation. The cysteine opens and the phenylalanine closes a CDR3 of 16 amino acids. No coding sequence is recorded. CDR1 and CDR2 are read off the germline V gene as SGHTA and FQGNSA. Sequenced sample: blood T cells: a sorted CD56 or NKG2C T cell subset, CD4+ or CD8+ T cells, or bulk PBMC T cells (not recorded which). The chain couples TRBV7-2 to TRBJ2-2; TCRdb's D gene call, TRBD1, goes unchecked for lack of DNA. The TCR comes from a woman between 45 and 65 years old in good health. Donor details come from another sample of the same person, matched by shared clones. The encoded CDR3 is CASRKTRGQGSGELFF.